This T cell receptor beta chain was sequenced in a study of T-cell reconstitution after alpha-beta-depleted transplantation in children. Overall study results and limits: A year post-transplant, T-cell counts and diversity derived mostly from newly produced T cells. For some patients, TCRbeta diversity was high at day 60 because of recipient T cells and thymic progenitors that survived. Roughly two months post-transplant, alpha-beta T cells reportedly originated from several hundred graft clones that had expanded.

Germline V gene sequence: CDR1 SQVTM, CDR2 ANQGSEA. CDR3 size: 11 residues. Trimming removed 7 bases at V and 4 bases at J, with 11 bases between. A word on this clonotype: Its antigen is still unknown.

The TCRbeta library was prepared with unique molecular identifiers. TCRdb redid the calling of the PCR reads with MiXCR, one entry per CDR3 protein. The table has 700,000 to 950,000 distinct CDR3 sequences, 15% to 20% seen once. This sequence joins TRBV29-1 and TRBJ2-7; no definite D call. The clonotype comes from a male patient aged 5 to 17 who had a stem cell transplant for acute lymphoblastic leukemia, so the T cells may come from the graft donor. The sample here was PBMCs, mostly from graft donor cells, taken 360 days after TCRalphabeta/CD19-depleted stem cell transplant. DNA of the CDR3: TGCAGCGCCCGTATTTGGTACGAGCAGTACTTC. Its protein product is CSARIWYEQYF.